The rows below give T cell receptor beta chains drawn from one sample of a study of shared clonotypes between healthy human individuals. Some clones are missing from TCRdb's copy, which holds only in-frame ones; the method was immunoSEQ multiplex PCR. Among fewer than 1.4 million clones listed, around 78% were seen once. Sample: memory CD4+ T cells from PBMCs. Every receptor here comes from a man aged 18 to 30 in good health. Some clones in this sample may be carry-over from other donors' samples. CDR3s include the opening cysteine and the closing phenylalanine or tryptophan. Each record gives: D gene, CDR3 length, J gene, clone size, V gene, CDR3 protein, CDR3 DNA. A D gene is named only where the DNA matches it firmly. Clone size appears in some rows only: once, few, many, or a class for an expanded clone.

>NA|14|TRBJ2-2|NA|TRBV19
CASSGVSGTGELFF
TGTGCCAGTAGTGGGGTCAGCGGCACCGGGGAGCTGTTTTTT
>NA|11|TRBJ2-7|NA|TRBV12-2
CASRPTVEQYF
TGTGCAAGTCGCCCCACCGTCGAGCAGTACTTC
>NA|15|TRBJ2-2|NA|TRBV7-2
CASSLRTANTGELFF
TGTGCCAGCAGCTTGCGGACAGCGAACACCGGGGAGCTGTTTTTT
>NA|15|TRBJ1-1|NA|TRBV28
CASSLLRQMNTEAFF
TGTGCCAGCAGTTTGTTACGGCAGATGAACACTGAAGCTTTCTTT
>TRBD2|15|TRBJ2-1|NA|TRBV11-2
CASSILAGAYNEQFF
TGTGCCAGCAGTATACTAGCGGGAGCATACAATGAGCAGTTCTTC
>NA|15|TRBJ1-4|once|TRBV7-2
CASSSHRPGNEKLFF
TGTGCCAGCAGCTCCCACCGGCCGGGTAATGAAAAACTGTTTTTT
>TRBD1|15|TRBJ2-2|NA|TRBV4-2
CASSQEIQGVWELFF
TGTGCCAGCAGCCAAGAAATCCAGGGGGTGTGGGAGCTGTTTTTT
>NA|14|TRBJ1-3|NA|TRBV5-1
CASSDGGSGNTIYF
TGCGCCAGCAGCGACGGAGGCTCTGGAAACACCATATATTTT
>NA|16|TRBJ1-5|few|TRBV18
CASSPLPLGSNQPQHF
TGTGCCAGCTCACCCCTGCCCCTGGGCAGCAATCAGCCCCAGCATTTT
>NA|15|TRBJ2-1|NA|TRBV7-3
CASSLGPPDYNEQFF
TGTGCCAGCAGCTTAGGCCCTCCGGACTACAATGAGCAGTTCTTC
>TRBD2|16|TRBJ2-1|NA|TRBV5-1
CASSSIAGLGYNEQFF
TGCGCCAGCAGCTCCATAGCGGGGCTGGGTTACAATGAGCAGTTCTTC
>NA|15|TRBJ2-5|NA|TRBV7-6
CASSSRGLIQETQYF
TGTGCCAGCAGCTCCCGAGGACTTATACAAGAGACCCAGTACTTC
>NA|12|TRBJ1-2|NA|TRBV6-1
CASRGRHYGYTF
TGTGCCAGCAGGGGGCGTCACTATGGCTACACCTTC
>NA|12|TRBJ1-5|NA|TRBV7-8
CASSQPQGPQHF
TGTGCCAGCAGCCAGCCTCAGGGGCCCCAGCATTTT
>NA|12|TRBJ2-1|NA|TRBV11-3
CASSQGNNEQFF
TGTGCCAGCAGCCAGGGGAACAATGAGCAGTTCTTC
>NA|16|TRBJ2-7|NA|TRBV4-1
CASSRQRALTAYEQYF
TGCGCCAGCAGCCGGCAGCGAGCGTTAACCGCCTACGAGCAGTACTTC
>TRBD1|17|TRBJ2-3|many|TRBV7-3
CASSLLGQGSSSDTQYF
TGTGCCAGCAGCTTATTAGGACAGGGGTCATCGTCAGATACGCAGTATTTT
>NA|14|TRBJ1-4|NA|TRBV18
CASSQNPTNEKLFF
TGTGCCAGCTCACAGAACCCAACTAATGAAAAACTGTTTTTT
>TRBD2|17|TRBJ2-2|NA|TRBV4-1
CASSAPSGRADTGELFF
TGCGCCAGCAGCGCGCCTAGCGGGAGGGCTGATACCGGGGAGCTGTTTTTT
>NA|16|TRBJ2-1|NA|TRBV7-8
CASSLGVLGGLDEQFF
TGTGCCAGCAGCTTAGGGGTTCTCGGGGGCCTCGATGAGCAGTTCTTC
>NA|14|TRBJ1-1|NA|TRBV6-1
CASSRTGGGTEAFF
TGTGCCAGCAGCCGAACGGGGGGGGGCACTGAAGCTTTCTTT
>TRBD2|13|TRBJ2-5|NA|TRBV10-1
CASSTLAGETQYF
TGCGCCAGCTCGACCCTAGCGGGAGAGACCCAGTACTTC
>NA|14|TRBJ2-7|NA|TRBV4-2
CASSQDPRGYEQYF
TGTGCCAGCAGCCAAGATCCACGCGGCTACGAGCAGTACTTC
>NA|15|TRBJ2-6|NA|TRBV5-1
CASQPTGSGANVLTF
TGCGCCAGCCAGCCGACAGGCTCTGGGGCCAACGTCCTGACTTTC
>NA|14|TRBJ1-3|NA|TRBV28
CAVTRGGAGNTIYF
TGTGCCGTTACACGGGGAGGGGCTGGAAACACCATATATTTT
>TRBD2|17|TRBJ2-3|NA|TRBV7-2
CASSFHGRAGDRDTQYF
TGTGCCAGCAGCTTCCACGGGAGGGCGGGAGATAGGGATACGCAGTATTTT
>TRBD1|15|TRBJ2-7|few|TRBV7-9
CASSWGTGSTYEQYF
TGTGCCAGCAGCTGGGGGACAGGGTCCACCTACGAGCAGTACTTC
>TRBD1|16|TRBJ2-7|NA|TRBV4-3
CASSQDHGQGSYEQYF
TGCGCCAGCAGCCAAGACCACGGACAGGGTTCCTACGAGCAGTACTTC
>NA|14|TRBJ2-3|NA|TRBV6-1
CASSESHSTDTQYF
TGTGCCAGCAGTGAATCGCACAGCACAGATACGCAGTATTTT
>NA|14|TRBJ2-2|NA|TRBV19
CASSIVTDTGELFF
TGTGCCAGTAGTATAGTGACGGACACCGGGGAGCTGTTTTTT
>NA|14|TRBJ1-1|NA|TRBV2
CASSRTNPGGEAFF
TGTGCCAGCAGTCGGACGAACCCGGGGGGTGAAGCTTTCTTT
>NA|17|TRBJ2-1|NA|TRBV5-1
CASSLMALAGSYNEQFF
TGCGCCAGCAGCTTGATGGCATTGGCGGGAAGCTACAATGAGCAGTTCTTC
>TRBD2|15|TRBJ2-7|NA|TRBV11-1
CASSMRTSGTGEQYF
TGTGCCAGCAGCATGCGGACTAGCGGGACGGGAGAGCAGTACTTC
>TRBD2|19|TRBJ2-2|once|TRBV10-3
CAISETSGRPRENTGELFF
TGTGCCATCAGTGAGACTAGCGGGAGGCCTAGGGAAAACACCGGGGAGCTGTTTTTT
>NA|16|TRBJ1-3|NA|TRBV9
CASSSSLGIWGNTIYF
TGTGCCAGCAGCAGTTCGCTAGGGATTTGGGGAAACACCATATATTTT
>TRBD1|13|TRBJ2-5|NA|TRBV10-3
CAIRTGGEETQYF
TGTGCCATCAGGACAGGGGGGGAGGAGACCCAGTACTTC
>NA|15|TRBJ2-7|NA|TRBV18
CASSPGRRGTYEQYF
TGTGCCAGCTCACCGGGTCGCAGGGGTACCTACGAGCAGTACTTC
>NA|17|TRBJ1-1|NA|TRBV7-9
CASSLESGFSIRAEAFF
TGTGCCAGCAGCTTAGAGTCAGGTTTTAGCATTCGCGCTGAAGCTTTCTTT
>NA|14|TRBJ1-1|NA|TRBV6-6
CASSYGVGSTEAFF
TGTGCCAGCAGTTACGGTGTGGGTAGCACTGAAGCTTTCTTT
>TRBD1|15|TRBJ2-5|NA|TRBV2
CASRRTGGGLETQYF
TGTGCCAGCAGGAGAACAGGGGGAGGATTGGAGACCCAGTACTTC
>TRBD2|15|TRBJ2-7|NA|TRBV9
CASSVVFSGSLEQYF
TGTGCCAGCAGCGTAGTCTTTAGCGGGAGCCTCGAGCAGTACTTC
>NA|13|TRBJ1-4|NA|TRBV5-1
CASSGDLGEKLFF
TGCGCCAGCAGCGGGGACCTTGGGGAAAAACTGTTTTTT
>NA|10|TRBJ2-1|NA|TRBV5-8
CASSGIEQFF
TGTGCCAGCAGCGGGATAGAGCAGTTCTTC
>NA|13|TRBJ1-3|NA|TRBV25-1
CASSVLVGNTIYF
TGTGCCAGCAGTGTGTTAGTTGGAAACACCATATATTTT
>NA|12|TRBJ2-5|NA|TRBV7-9
CASGTAQETQYF
TGTGCCAGTGGGACGGCCCAAGAGACCCAGTACTTC
>NA|12|TRBJ1-1|NA|TRBV2
CASSQLNTEAFF
TGTGCCAGCAGTCAACTCAACACTGAAGCTTTCTTT
>NA|13|TRBJ1-1|NA|TRBV7-3
CASSSGFNTEAFF
TGTGCCAGCAGCTCGGGATTTAACACTGAAGCTTTCTTT
>TRBD1|14|TRBJ1-2|NA|TRBV6-5
CAIKSRTGSYGYTF
TGTGCCATCAAATCCCGGACAGGGTCCTATGGCTACACCTTC
>NA|12|TRBJ1-5|few|TRBV2
CASGGTGGPQHF
TGTGCCAGCGGGGGCACAGGAGGGCCCCAGCATTTT
>NA|17|TRBJ1-2|few|TRBV28
CASSLHGGPTPSYGYTF
TGTGCCAGCAGTTTACATGGGGGTCCGACCCCCTCTTATGGCTACACCTTC